One T cell receptor (beta chain) is described in this entry. As yet, its antigen is unknown. The data stem from a study of graft-versus-host responses after intestinal transplantation. TCRdb's table, derived via immunoSEQ multiplex PCR, lists solely in-frame clones and lacks some. The sample yields over 100,000 clones, approximately 94% seen once. Losses at the gene ends were 5 bases for V and 2 bases for J; bases not matched to a gene: 3. The CDR3 is 15 amino acids. Germline lookup yields CDR1 SGHAT and CDR2 FQNNGV. Broader study findings: There was an association between peak levels of circulating GvH clones and early post-transplant HvG declines. Allograft clonal ratios (graft-versus-host to host-versus-graft) were high in patients who had graft-donor T cell macrochimerism.

The sequences come from unstimulated CD4+ T cells sorted from spleen or lymph node cells, collected before transplant. The receptor comes from a human donor who was the organ donor for an intestinal transplant. The chain couples TRBV11-2 to TRBJ2-3, with 11 bases lining up with TRBD1. The CDR3 bases are TGTGCCAGCAGCATAGGACAGGGGGCCACAGATACGCAGTATTTT. It translates to CASSIGQGATDTQYF.